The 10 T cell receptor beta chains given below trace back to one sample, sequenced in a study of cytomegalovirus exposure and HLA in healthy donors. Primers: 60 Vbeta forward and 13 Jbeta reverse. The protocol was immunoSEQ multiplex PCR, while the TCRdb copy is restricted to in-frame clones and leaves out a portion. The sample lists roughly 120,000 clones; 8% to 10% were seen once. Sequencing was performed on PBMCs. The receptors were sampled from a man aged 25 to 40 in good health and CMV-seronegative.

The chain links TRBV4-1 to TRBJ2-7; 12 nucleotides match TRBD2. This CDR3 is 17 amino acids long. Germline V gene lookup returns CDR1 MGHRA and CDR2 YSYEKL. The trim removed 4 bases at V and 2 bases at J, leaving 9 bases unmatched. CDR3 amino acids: CASSLSGLAGGPYEQYF. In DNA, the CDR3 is TGCGCCAGCAGCCTGAGCGGGCTAGCGGGAGGGCCCTACGAGCAGTACTTC.

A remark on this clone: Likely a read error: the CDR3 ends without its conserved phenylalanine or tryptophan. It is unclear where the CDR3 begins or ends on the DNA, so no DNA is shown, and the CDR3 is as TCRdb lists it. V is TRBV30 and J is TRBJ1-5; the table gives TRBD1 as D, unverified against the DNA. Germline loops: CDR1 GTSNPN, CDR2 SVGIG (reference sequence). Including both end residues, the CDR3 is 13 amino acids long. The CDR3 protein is CAWSDRENQPKHL.

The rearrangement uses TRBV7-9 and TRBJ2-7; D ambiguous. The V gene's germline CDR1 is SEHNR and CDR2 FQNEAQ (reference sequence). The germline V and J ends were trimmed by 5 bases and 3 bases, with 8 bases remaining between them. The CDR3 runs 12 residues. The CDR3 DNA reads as TGTGCCAGCAGCCGCACTAACTACGAGCAGTACTTC. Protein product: CASSRTNYEQYF. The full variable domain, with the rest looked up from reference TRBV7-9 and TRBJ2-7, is DTGVSQNPRHKITKRGQNVTFRCDPISEHNRLYWYRQTLGQGPEFLTYFQNEAQLEKSRLLSDRFSAERPKGSFSTLEIQRTEQGDSAMYLCASSRTNYEQYFGPGTRLTVT.

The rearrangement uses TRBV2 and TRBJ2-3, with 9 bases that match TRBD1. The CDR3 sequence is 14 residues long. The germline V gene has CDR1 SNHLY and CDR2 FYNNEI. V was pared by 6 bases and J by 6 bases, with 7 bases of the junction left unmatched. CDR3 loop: CASSRNRGPDTQYF. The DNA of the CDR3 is TGTGCCAGCAGCCGTAACAGGGGGCCCGATACGCAGTATTTT.

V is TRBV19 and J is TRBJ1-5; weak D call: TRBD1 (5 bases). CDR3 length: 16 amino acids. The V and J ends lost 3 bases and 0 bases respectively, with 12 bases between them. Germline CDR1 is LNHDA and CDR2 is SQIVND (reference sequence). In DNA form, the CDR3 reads TGTGCCAGTAGTATCCCGGGACTCCTTAGCAATCAGCCCCAGCATTTT. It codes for CASSIPGLLSNQPQHF. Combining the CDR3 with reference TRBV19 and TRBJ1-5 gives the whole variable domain DGGITQSPKYLFRKEGQNVTLSCEQNLNHDAMYWYRQDPGQGLRLIYYSQIVNDFQKGDIAEGYSVSREKKESFPLTVTSAQKNPTAFYLCASSIPGLLSNQPQHFGDGTRLSIL.

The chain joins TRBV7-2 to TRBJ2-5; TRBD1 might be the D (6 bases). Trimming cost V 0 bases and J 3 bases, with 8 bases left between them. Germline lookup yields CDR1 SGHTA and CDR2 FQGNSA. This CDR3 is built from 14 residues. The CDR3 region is CASSLADRKETQYF. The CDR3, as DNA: TGTGCCAGCAGCTTAGCCGACAGGAAAGAGACCCAGTACTTC.

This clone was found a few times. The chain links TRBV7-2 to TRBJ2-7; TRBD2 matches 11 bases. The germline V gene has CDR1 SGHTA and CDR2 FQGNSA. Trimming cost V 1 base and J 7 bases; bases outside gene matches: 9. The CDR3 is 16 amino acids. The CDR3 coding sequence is TGTGCCAGCAGCTTAGAGGCTAGCGGGGGGTTGAGGGAGCAGTACTTC. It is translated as CASSLEASGGLREQYF.

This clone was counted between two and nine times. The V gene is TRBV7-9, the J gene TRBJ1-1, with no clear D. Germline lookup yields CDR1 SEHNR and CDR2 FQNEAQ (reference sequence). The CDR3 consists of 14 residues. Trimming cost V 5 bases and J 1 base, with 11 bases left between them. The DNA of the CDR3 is TGTGCCAGCAGCGGCCCCATTGGGAACACTGAAGCTTTCTTT. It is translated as CASSGPIGNTEAFF.

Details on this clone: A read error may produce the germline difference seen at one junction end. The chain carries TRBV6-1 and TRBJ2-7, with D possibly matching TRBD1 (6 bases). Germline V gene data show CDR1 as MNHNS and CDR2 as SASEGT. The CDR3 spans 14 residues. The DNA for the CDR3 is TGTGCCAGCAGTGAACGGGACACCACTACGAGCAGTAACTTC. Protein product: CASSERDTTTSSNF.

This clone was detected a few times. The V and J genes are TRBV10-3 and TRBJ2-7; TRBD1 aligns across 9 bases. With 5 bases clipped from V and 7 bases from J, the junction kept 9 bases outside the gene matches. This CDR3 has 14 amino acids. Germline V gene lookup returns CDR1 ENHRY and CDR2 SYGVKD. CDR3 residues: CAISLVGQGLEQYF. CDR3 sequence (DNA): TGTGCCATCAGTCTAGTGGGACAGGGACTTGAGCAGTACTTC.